This T cell receptor (beta chain) derives from a study of beta chain features in type 1 diabetes. Expressed TCRB transcripts were sequenced because the isolated RNA had all been reverse transcribed beforehand. The study sequenced naive, central memory and regulatory T cell samples to an average of roughly 3.8 million reads. Here immunoSEQ multiplex PCR was the method, and the copy in TCRdb shows in-frame clones only, minus some. The sample includes approximately 100,000 clones, 28% seen only once; the top ten take more than 0.45%. This clone came up a few times. Its matching antigen is unknown. Study-wide findings and caveats: Significant though moderate, a shortening of TCRB CDR3s appeared in all four CD4+ subsets of Type 1 diabetes patients.

This CDR3 has 10 residues. V was shortened by 4 bases and J by 4 bases, with 5 bases between the two germline ends. The germline CDR1 and CDR2 sequences are SQVTM and ANQGSEA. Source material: central memory CD4+ T cells from blood. The chain couples TRBV29-1 to TRBJ2-7; D unclear. The TCR sequence derives from a woman aged 18-29 years with type 1 diabetes. In DNA form, the CDR3 reads TGCAGCGTTGTTTCATACGAGCAGTACTTC. Amino acids: CSVVSYEQYF.